The rows below give T cell receptor beta chains drawn from one sample of a study of blood T cell repertoires in COVID-19. Clones were read by immunoSEQ multiplex PCR, and TCRdb kept only the in-frame ones, dropping some. The sample consists of about 270,000 clones, approximately 88% of them appearing once. Sequences were obtained from PBMCs or T cells enriched from blood (not recorded which). Every receptor here comes from a middle-aged woman with acute COVID-19. Each CDR3 is given with its conserved first and last residue. A D gene is named only where the DNA matches it firmly. The listing skips clone size in some rows; elsewhere it reads once, few, many or a size class.

j_call,d_call,clone_size,v_call,cdr3_aa,cdr3_nt
TRBJ1-3,TRBD1,once,TRBV10-3,CAISESGTGLRNTIYF,TGTGCCATCAGTGAATCCGGGACAGGGCTTCGAAACACCATATATTTT
TRBJ2-3,-,-,TRBV9,CASSARLTDTQYF,TGTGCCAGCAGCGCCCGACTAACAGATACGCAGTATTTT
TRBJ2-7,-,-,TRBV12-5,CASPPVNETLGRYEQYF,TGTGCTAGTCCCCCCGTCAATGAGACCTTGGGGCGGTACGAGCAGTACTTC
TRBJ2-1,TRBD2,-,TRBV11-3,CASSPWTSGSFWEQFF,TGTGCCAGCAGCCCCTGGACTAGCGGGAGTTTTTGGGAGCAGTTCTTC
TRBJ1-1,-,-,TRBV27,CASSLLGGTEAFF,TGTGCCAGCAGTTTATTAGGGGGCACTGAAGCTTTCTTT
TRBJ1-6,TRBD1,-,TRBV5-1,CASSLAGQGNSPLHF,TGCGCCAGCAGCTTGGCGGGACAGGGTAATTCACCCCTCCACTTT
TRBJ1-5,-,few,TRBV2,CASSEAPVQPQHF,TGTGCCAGCAGTGAAGCCCCCGTTCAGCCCCAGCATTTT
TRBJ2-1,TRBD2,-,TRBV7-9,CASSSIAGGLGEQFF,TGTGCCAGCAGCTCAATAGCGGGAGGCTTGGGTGAGCAGTTCTTC
TRBJ1-2,-,-,TRBV12-3/TRBV12-4,CASRHPNYGYTF,TGTGCCAGTCGACACCCTAACTATGGCTACACCTTC
TRBJ1-1,-,-,TRBV5-1,CASSLVGARTEAFF,TGCGCCAGCAGCTTGGTGGGGGCGAGGACTGAAGCTTTCTTT
TRBJ2-1,TRBD2,-,TRBV15,CATSRSSGTYNEQFF,TGTGCCACCAGCAGATCTAGCGGGACTTACAATGAGCAGTTCTTC
TRBJ1-1,-,-,TRBV27,CASSRNRVTEAFF,TGTGCCAGCAGTCGAAACAGGGTCACTGAAGCTTTCTTT
TRBJ1-4,-,-,TRBV2,CASSEGQSSLFF,TGTGCCAGCAGTGAGGGGCAGTCCTCTCTGTTTTTT
TRBJ1-5,-,-,TRBV15,CATSGGGGGNQPQHF,TGTGCCACCAGCGGCGGCGGGGGGGGCAATCAGCCCCAGCATTTT
TRBJ2-1,TRBD2,-,TRBV7-9,CASSLGLAPEQFF,TGTGCCAGCAGCTTGGGACTAGCACCTGAGCAGTTCTTC
TRBJ1-5,-,-,TRBV18,CASSPPTGSGSNQPQHF,TGTGCCAGCTCACCACCGACGGGGTCGGGGAGCAATCAGCCCCAGCATTTT
TRBJ1-4,-,-,TRBV6-5,CASSYSKWTANEKLFF,TGTGCCAGCAGTTACTCGAAGTGGACAGCTAATGAAAAACTGTTTTTT
TRBJ2-2,TRBD1,-,TRBV7-3,CASSLDRGRTGELFF,TGTGCCAGCAGCCTAGACAGGGGGAGGACCGGGGAGCTGTTTTTT
TRBJ2-2,TRBD2,-,TRBV28,CASSYSGGNTGELFF,TGTGCCAGCAGTTACTCGGGGGGGAACACCGGGGAGCTGTTTTTT
TRBJ1-6,TRBD1,-,TRBV9,CASKTYTPGQGIQNSPLHF,TGTGCCAGCAAAACATATACGCCGGGACAGGGCATACAAAATTCACCCCTCCACTTT
TRBJ2-3,-,-,TRBV30,CAWRGRGRSQYF,TGTGCCTGGAGGGGGAGGGGGAGGTCGCAGTATTTT
TRBJ1-6,TRBD1,-,TRBV28,CASSSVGTGVSPLHF,TGTGCCAGCAGTTCGGTGGGGACAGGGGTCTCACCCCTCCACTTT
TRBJ1-1,TRBD1,once,TRBV27,CASGIPPTGVMTEAFF,TGTGCCAGCGGAATCCCACCCACAGGGGTAATGACTGAAGCTTTCTTT
TRBJ2-1,-,-,TRBV5-1,CASGSGYNEQFF,TGCGCCAGCGGGAGCGGTTACAATGAGCAGTTCTTC
TRBJ1-1,-,-,TRBV5-6,CASSFGPFEAFF,TGTGCCAGCAGCTTTGGGCCTTTTGAAGCTTTCTTT